Listed here is a single T cell receptor beta chain. Its antigen is unidentified. Trimming stripped 4 bases from V and 4 bases from J, with 11 bases between. The CDR3 contains 13 residues. CDR1 and CDR2 from the germline V gene are LGHDT and YNNKEL (reference sequence). The sample belongs to a study of T cell responses to AZD1222 COVID-19 vaccine. Study results and limitations: Spike-spanning, vaccine-associated CD4 TCRs were dominant at 160-218 and 743-854. Seropositive status at baseline applied to only a handful of AZD1222 recipients. Repertoires were obtained only post-peak T cell response. Donors, mostly white British, included more females; clonal diversity was possibly underestimated.

TCRdb's copy holds only in-frame clones and misses some; the assay was immunoSEQ multiplex PCR. The sample contains some 96,000 clones, about 90% of which appear only once. The chain joins TRBV3-1 (or the pseudogene TRBV3-2) to TRBJ2-7; D possibly corresponds to TRBD2 (5 bases). The sequences come from peripheral blood, collected on day 0 of AZD1222 vaccination. This clonotype was obtained from an adult in good health. The CDR3 here is CASSPGLGYEQYF. CDR3 sequence (DNA): TGTGCCAGCAGCCCAGGACTGGGATACGAGCAGTACTTC.